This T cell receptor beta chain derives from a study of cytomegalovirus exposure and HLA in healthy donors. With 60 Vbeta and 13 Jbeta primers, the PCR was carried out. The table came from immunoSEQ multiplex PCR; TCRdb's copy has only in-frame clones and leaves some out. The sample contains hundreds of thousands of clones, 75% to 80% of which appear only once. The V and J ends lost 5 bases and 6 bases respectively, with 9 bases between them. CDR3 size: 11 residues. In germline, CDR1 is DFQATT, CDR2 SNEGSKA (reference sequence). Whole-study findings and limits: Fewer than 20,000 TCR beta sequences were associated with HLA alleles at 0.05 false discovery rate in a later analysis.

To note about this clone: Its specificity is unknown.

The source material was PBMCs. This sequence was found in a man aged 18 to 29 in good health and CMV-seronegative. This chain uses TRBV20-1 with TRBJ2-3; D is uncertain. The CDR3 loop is CSAAREDTQYF. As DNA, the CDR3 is TGCAGTGCTGCGAGAGAGGATACGCAGTATTTT.